These 22 T cell receptor beta chains share one sample of origin, sequenced in a study of T cells after yellow fever vaccination. MiXCR was run by TCRdb on the 5' RACE reads, yielding one entry per CDR3 protein. The table lists 200,000 to 250,000 distinct CDR3 sequences, 3% to 4% of them singletons, with 3.2% in the top ten. The material sequenced was CD4+ T cells sorted from PBMCs, taken 10 days after the yellow fever booster vaccination. The receptors stem from a young man who received the YFV17D yellow fever vaccine.

V is TRBV7-9 and J is TRBJ1-2; no clear D. There are 15 residues in the CDR3. The germline V gene has CDR1 SEHNR and CDR2 FQNEAQ (reference sequence). The V and J ends lost 5 bases and 0 bases respectively, with 13 bases between them. The CDR3 region is CASSLTGGPNYGYTF. The CDR3 DNA sequence: TGTGCCAGCAGCCTCACGGGCGGGCCTAACTATGGCTACACCTTC.

A remark on this clonotype: Given a much more abundant clone one base away, this may be a read error. V and J are TRBV11-1 and TRBJ2-3, with unresolved D. This CDR3 has 12 residues. Germline CDR1 is SGHAT and CDR2 is FQDESV (reference sequence). Trimming removed 9 bases at V and 3 bases at J, with 10 bases between. The CDR3 DNA reads as TGTGCCAGAAGTACCCGGACAGATACGCAGTATTTT. It translates to CARSTRTDTQYF.

The table lists this clonotype with many counts. The chain joins TRBV5-4 to TRBJ2-5; D may be TRBD2 (5 bases). CDR3 length equals 14 residues. Trimming pared 2 bases from V and 2 bases from J, leaving 10 bases between. CDR1 and CDR2 (germline): SGHNT, YYREEE (reference sequence). The CDR3 protein is CASSLRTGQETQYF. The CDR3 region has the DNA TGTGCCAGCAGCTTACGGACGGGACAAGAGACCCAGTACTTC.

The chain is built from TRBV12-3 or TRBV12-4 and TRBJ1-2; D unresolved. The CDR3 is 13 residues long. Trimming pared 3 bases from V and 14 bases from J, leaving 19 bases between. CDR3 DNA: TGTGCCAGCAGTTTCGGTGAGGCCCAAAGAAGGACCTTC. It yields the protein CASSFGEAQRRTF.

This clonotype was detected many times. The chain uses TRBV7-2 and TRBJ2-1, with TRBD1 matching over 11 bases. In germline, CDR1 is SGHTA, CDR2 FQGNSA. This CDR3 contains 16 residues. J gave up 5 bases and V 4 bases, and 7 bases lay outside the gene matches. The CDR3 loop reads CASSSVRDRGNNEQFF. The CDR3 nucleotides are TGTGCCAGCAGCTCGGTAAGGGACAGGGGGAACAATGAGCAGTTCTTC.

The chain is built from TRBV5-1 and TRBJ2-3; D ambiguous. V gave up 0 bases and J gave up 4 bases, with 9 bases separating them. Germline-derived CDR1 and CDR2 are SGHRS and YFSETQ. The CDR3 totals 14 residues. CDR3 sequence: CASSLDPDADTQYF. DNA for the CDR3: TGCGCCAGCAGCTTGGATCCCGACGCAGATACGCAGTATTTT. Full variable domain (rest looked up from reference TRBV5-1 and TRBJ2-3): KAGVTQTPRYLIKTRGQQVTLSCSPISGHRSVSWYQQTPGQGLQFLFEYFSETQRNKGNFPGRFSGRQFSNSRSEMNVSTLELGDSALYLCASSLDPDADTQYFGPGTRLTVL.

This clonotype was detected a few times. The chain combines TRBV7-6 with TRBJ1-1, with D uncertain. V lost 5 bases to trimming and J lost 6 bases, with 10 bases between them. CDR3 length: 12 residues. From germline, CDR1 is SGHVS and CDR2 FNYEAQ. In nucleotides, the CDR3 is TGTGCCAGCAGCGCGACTTCGTCTGAAGCTTTCTTT. This sequence encodes CASSATSSEAFF.

This clonotype was detected many times. This chain links TRBV7-2 with TRBJ2-3, with D possibly TRBD1 on 6 matching bases. CDR3 length: 15 residues. CDR1 is SGHTA and CDR2 is FQGNSA in the germline V gene. Trimming removed 2 bases at V and 2 bases at J, with 11 bases between. The CDR3 bases are TGTGCCAGCAGCTTAAGGGACAAGTACACAGATACGCAGTATTTT. Translation gives CASSLRDKYTDTQYF.

This clonotype was seen a few times. This chain connects TRBV12-3 or TRBV12-4 to TRBJ2-2; D not certain. The CDR3 consists of 13 residues. Trimming removed 8 bases at V and 7 bases at J, with 14 bases between. CDR3 loop: CASRPGEVGELFF. CDR3 nucleotides: TGTGCCAGCCGCCCTGGAGAGGTCGGGGAGCTGTTTTTT.

This clonotype was observed many times. The V gene is TRBV24-1, the J gene TRBJ2-3; D is perhaps TRBD1 (6 bases). Trimming removed 8 bases at V and 6 bases at J, with 14 bases between. The CDR3 covers 13 residues. Germline V gene sequence: CDR1 KGHDR, CDR2 SFDVKD. This CDR3 reads CATTTGSTDTQYF. In DNA form, the CDR3 reads TGTGCCACCACTACAGGGTCCACTGATACGCAGTATTTT.

This clonotype was picked up many times. V is TRBV28 and J is TRBJ2-5, with no clear D. CDR3 length: 12 amino acids. V lost 7 bases to trimming and J lost 2 bases, with 8 bases between them. The germline CDR1 and CDR2 sequences are MDHEN and SYDVKM. The CDR3 loop reads CASNNGQETQYF. CDR3 nucleotide sequence: TGTGCCAGCAACAACGGGCAAGAGACCCAGTACTTC.

The chain links TRBV7-2 to TRBJ1-2, with D maybe TRBD1 (5 bases). V was trimmed by 4 bases and J by 2 bases, leaving 11 bases between them. The CDR3 extends over 14 amino acids. Germline values: CDR1 SGHTA, CDR2 FQGNSA. The CDR3 loop is CASSYSGGNYGYTF. In nucleotides, the CDR3 is TGTGCCAGCAGCTATAGTGGGGGGAACTATGGCTACACCTTC.

This clonotype has ten or more counts. CDR3 nucleotides: TGTGCCAGCAGTTACTGGGAGGGCTACGAGCAGTACTTC. Residues: CASSYWEGYEQYF. This chain connects TRBV6-5 to TRBJ2-7; 7 bases are a match to TRBD2. CDR1 and CDR2 (germline): MNHEY, SVGAGI. The ends lost 1 base at V and 3 bases at J; junction bases unmatched: 0. The length of the CDR3 is 13 residues.

This clonotype appeared many times. This chain links TRBV12-3 or TRBV12-4 with TRBJ2-7; maybe TRBD2 (5 bases). This CDR3 contains 14 residues. V was trimmed by 6 bases and J by 5 bases, leaving 17 bases between them. The CDR3 is CASSLTFRGDEQYF. CDR3 nucleotides: TGTGCCAGCAGCCTCACTTTCCGGGGTGACGAGCAGTACTTC.

This clonotype was seen repeatedly, ten times or more. V gene TRBV5-1 combines with J gene TRBJ1-6; D uncertain. V lost 3 bases to trimming and J lost 13 bases, with 14 bases between them. There are 13 residues in the CDR3. The germline CDR1 and CDR2 sequences are SGHRS and YFSETQ. CDR3 in amino acids: CASSSLEGPPLHF. CDR3 sequence (DNA): TGCGCCAGCAGCTCCCTCGAAGGCCCTCCCCTCCACTTT.

This sequence joins TRBV20-1 and TRBJ2-7; the match to TRBD1 covers 7 bases. Germline trimming cut 1 base from V and 3 bases from J; bases unmatched to any gene: 6. Germline lookup yields CDR1 DFQATT and CDR2 SNEGSKA (reference sequence). The CDR3 loop spans 14 amino acids. CDR3 DNA: TGCAGTGCTAGAGGTAAACAGGGGTACTACGAGCAGTACTTC. Protein product: CSARGKQGYYEQYF.

Many counts were recorded for this clonotype. The chain combines TRBV6-5 with TRBJ1-5; 9 bases map to TRBD1. Trimming cost V 6 bases and J 6 bases; bases outside gene matches: 9. CDR1 and CDR2 from the germline V gene are MNHEY and SVGAGI. The CDR3 extends over 15 amino acids. CDR3 in amino acids: CASRRDRDKGQPQHF. The CDR3, as DNA: TGTGCCAGCAGGAGGGACAGGGATAAGGGTCAGCCCCAGCATTTT.

This clonotype came up many times. The chain employs TRBV10-3 and TRBJ2-7; the D is unclear. Germline V gene data show CDR1 as ENHRY and CDR2 as SYGVKD. This CDR3 is 11 amino acids long. Trimming left V 4 bases short and J 2 bases short, with 3 bases between. CDR3 DNA: TGTGCCATCAGTGCGGCCTACGAGCAGTACTTC. It encodes CAISAAYEQYF.

This clonotype was counted between two and nine times. J is TRBJ2-1 and V is TRBV3-1; the D gene could be TRBD1 or TRBD2 (5 bases each). The V and J ends lost 3 bases and 10 bases respectively, with 10 bases between them. CDR3 length: 12 amino acids. From germline, CDR1 is LGHDT and CDR2 YNNKEL (reference sequence). CDR3 sequence (DNA): TGTGCCAGCAGCCAGGGGGTGGGAGAGCAGTTCTTC. It translates to CASSQGVGEQFF.

This clonotype was counted many times. The rearrangement links TRBV5-1 to TRBJ2-1; D not certain. Germline CDR1 reads SGHRS; CDR2 reads YFSETQ. The germline V and J ends were trimmed by 4 bases and 4 bases, with 12 bases remaining between them. CDR3 length equals 14 residues. In nucleotides, the CDR3 is TGCGCCAGCAGCCTCATCACAGATTACAATGAGCAGTTCTTC. It encodes CASSLITDYNEQFF.

This clonotype was observed a few times. The chain joins TRBV3-1 to TRBJ1-2; D is unclear. Germline V CDR1 and CDR2: LGHDT, YNNKEL (reference sequence). This CDR3 is 15 amino acids long. The germline V and J ends were trimmed by 1 base and 0 bases, with 9 bases remaining between them. The DNA of the CDR3 is TGTGCCAGCAGCCAAGGGACGGTAGCTAACTATGGCTACACCTTC. Amino acid sequence: CASSQGTVANYGYTF.

This clonotype was seen only a few times. The chain has TRBV7-2 and TRBJ2-1, with D perhaps matching TRBD2 (5 bases). Germline lookup yields CDR1 SGHTA and CDR2 FQGNSA. The CDR3 totals 13 residues. Trimming left V 4 bases short and J 7 bases short, with 11 bases between. CDR3 nucleotides: TGTGCCAGCAGCTCCGACTATTTAAATGAGCAGTTCTTC. As protein: CASSSDYLNEQFF.